The present T cell receptor beta chain was sequenced within a study of CD8+ T cells in alopecia areata. Study context: Patients received oral tofacitinib, 5 to 10 mg twice daily, for moderate-to-severe alopecia areata. Treated patients' severity was scored by percentage of affected scalp area.

About this clone: The antigen remains undetermined.

V was trimmed by 3 bases and J by 0 bases, leaving 15 bases between them. Germline CDR1 and CDR2: SGHRS and YFSETQ. This CDR3 is built from 16 residues. This sample's treatment: oral pan-JAK inhibitor, 5-10 mg twice daily. cDNA reverse transcribed from extracted RNA served as the sequencing template. The method was immunoSEQ multiplex PCR; TCRdb's version includes in-frame clones alone and lacks a portion of them. In the table there are around 300,000 clones, approximately 60% of which are singletons. Study-level results: Scalp clonality, together with expanded CD8+ clones among the top 100, fell significantly with tofacitinib.

V usage is TRBV5-1 and J usage is TRBJ1-1; D is perhaps TRBD1 (5 bases). The sample in question was CD4+ T cells sorted from blood, obtained at week 52, from a patient treated with tofacitinib. The TCR comes from a human donor with alopecia areata. CDR3 DNA: TGCGCCAGCAGCTCCCCGGGGGGGAGCATGAACACTGAAGCTTTCTTT. Translation: CASSSPGGSMNTEAFF.